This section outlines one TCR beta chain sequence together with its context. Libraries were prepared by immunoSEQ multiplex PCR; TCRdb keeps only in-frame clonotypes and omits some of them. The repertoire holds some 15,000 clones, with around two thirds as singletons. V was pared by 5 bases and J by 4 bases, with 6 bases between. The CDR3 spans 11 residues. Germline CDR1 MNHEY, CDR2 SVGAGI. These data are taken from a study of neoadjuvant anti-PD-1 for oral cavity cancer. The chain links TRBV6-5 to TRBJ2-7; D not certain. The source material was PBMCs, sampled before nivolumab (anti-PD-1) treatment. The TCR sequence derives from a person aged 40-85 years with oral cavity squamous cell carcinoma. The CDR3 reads CASSGPYEQYF. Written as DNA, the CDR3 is TGTGCCAGCAGTGGACCTTACGAGCAGTACTTC.